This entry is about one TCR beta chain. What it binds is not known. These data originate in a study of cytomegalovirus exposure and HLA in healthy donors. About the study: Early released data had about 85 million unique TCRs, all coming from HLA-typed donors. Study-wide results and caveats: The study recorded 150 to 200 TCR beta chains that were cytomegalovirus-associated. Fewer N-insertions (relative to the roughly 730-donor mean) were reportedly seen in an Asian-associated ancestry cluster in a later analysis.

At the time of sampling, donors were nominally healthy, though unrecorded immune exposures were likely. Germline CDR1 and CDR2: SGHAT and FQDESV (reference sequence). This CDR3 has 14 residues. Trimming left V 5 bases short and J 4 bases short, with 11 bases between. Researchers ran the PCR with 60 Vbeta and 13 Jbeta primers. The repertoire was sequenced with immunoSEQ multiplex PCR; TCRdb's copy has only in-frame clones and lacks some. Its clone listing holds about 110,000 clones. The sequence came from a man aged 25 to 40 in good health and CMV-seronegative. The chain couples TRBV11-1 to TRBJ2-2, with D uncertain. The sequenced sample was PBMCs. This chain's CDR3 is CASSLLVGTGELFF. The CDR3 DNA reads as TGTGCCAGCAGCCTACTGGTCGGCACCGGGGAGCTGTTTTTT.